These T cell receptor beta chains were read from a single sample in a study of CD8+CD57+ T cells in acquired aplastic anemia. TCRdb passed the reads through MiXCR, listing each CDR3 protein once. This repertoire shows about 110,000 distinct CDR3 sequences, approximately 49% found once; its top ten account for roughly 30%. Sequencing was performed on sorted CD4+, CD8+, or CD8+CD57+ T cells (not recorded which) from PBMCs. These receptors all stem from a human donor in good health, serving as a control. Each CDR3 is given with its conserved first and last residue.

TRBV4-1,CASSQDVTASYNGQFF
TRBV6-2/TRBV6-3,CASGYVGQAAGLEETQYF
TRBV7-3,CASSRLGSTDTQYF
TRBV10-3,CAISVGLSGANVLTF
TRBV2,CASSAGTGNSPLHF
TRBV19,CASSMSSGESTGELFF
TRBV9,CASSVSPLRGANTEAFF
TRBV29-1,CSASDRLNTEAFF
TRBV28,CASSLYGAGNTIYF
TRBV10-2,CASLLDSYSVSTGELFF